This passage covers 3 T cell receptor beta chains from one sample sequenced in a study of cytomegalovirus exposure and HLA in healthy donors. PCR employed 60 Vbeta and 13 Jbeta primers. Produced via immunoSEQ multiplex PCR; TCRdb's table is partial and in-frame only. This table holds 150,000 to 200,000 clones, 60% to 80% found once. The sample taken for sequencing was PBMCs. Source of these receptors: a man in his forties or fifties in good health and CMV-seronegative.

V and J are TRBV27 and TRBJ2-7; TRBD1 agrees at 7 bases. Germline-derived CDR1 and CDR2 are MNHEY and SMNVEV (reference sequence). The CDR3 spans 12 residues. V dropped 8 bases and J dropped 5; count of bases not matched to a gene: 6. CDR3 DNA sequence: TGTGCCAGCTTCGACAGGGTCAACGAGCAGTACTTC. Protein sequence: CASFDRVNEQYF.

V gene TRBV11-2 combines with J gene TRBJ1-1, with 8 bases matching TRBD1. Germline-derived CDR1 and CDR2 are SGHAT and FQNNGV. The trim removed 6 bases at V and 5 bases at J, leaving 5 bases unmatched. CDR3 length equals 13 residues. CDR3 amino acids: CASSRQGSTEAFF. Written as DNA, the CDR3 is TGTGCCAGCAGTAGACAGGGGAGTACTGAAGCTTTCTTT. The variable domain in full, with the rest retrieved from reference TRBV11-2 and TRBJ1-1, is EAGVAQSPRYKIIEKRQSVAFWCNPISGHATLYWYQQILGQGPKLLIQFQNNGVVDDSQLPKDRFSAERLKGVDSTLKIQPAKLEDSAVYLCASSRQGSTEAFFGQGTRLTVV.

The genes are TRBV5-6 and TRBJ1-4; D perhaps matches TRBD1 (5 bases). Trimming pared 2 bases from V and 8 bases from J, leaving 13 bases between. Germline values: CDR1 SGHDT, CDR2 YYEEEE. CDR3 length: 14 amino acids. The CDR3 nucleotides are TGTGCCAGCAGCTTTCAGGGTCTGGGCGAAAAACTGTTTTTT. Translation: CASSFQGLGEKLFF. The full variable domain, rest sourced from reference TRBV5-6 and TRBJ1-4, is DAGVTQSPTHLIKTRGQQVTLRCSPKSGHDTVSWYQQALGQGPQFIFQYYEEEERQRGNFPDRFSGHQFPNYSSELNVNALLLGDSALYLCASSFQGLGEKLFFGSGTQLSVL.